This T cell receptor (beta chain) emerged from a study of regulatory T cells in long-lasting Graves disease (dated by TCRdb to the early 2020s). General notes on the study: Newly diagnosed Graves' disease patients had taken antithyroid drugs for less than 3 months. The study took place in China and was registered as a clinical trial. Persistent Graves' disease patients were compared with newly diagnosed Graves' disease patients by peripheral blood TCR sequencing and RNA sequencing. A total of 33 samples were covered by TCR sequencing, comprising around 13 persistent and 20 or so newly diagnosed Graves' disease patients.

Read against the paper, the sample's time point label means: newly diagnosed GD, antithyroid drugs for less than 3 months. For both TCR sequencing and RNA sequencing, RNA was extracted from PBMCs using TRIzol. The diagnosis of Graves' disease was made according to American Thyroid Association guidelines. Recruitment of patients was carried out at an endocrinology department in Xi'an, China. Each patient gave about 9.1 milliliters of peripheral blood, collected in an EDTA anticoagulant tube. Ficoll Paque Plus density gradient separation was used to isolate PBMCs, and no further T cell sorting was performed. An Agilent 2100 Bioanalyzer and agarose gel were used to assess RNA quality, and a NanoDrop 2000 was used to measure RNA concentration. Receptors were amplified or captured by multiplex PCR. Data came from an Illumina HiSeq 4000. TCR beta libraries were built with iRepertoire HTBI primers and Arm-PCR amplification of CDR3 regions. PCR products were gel purified before sequencing. The paper's processing steps were these. Gene usage analysis of CDR3 amino acid clonotypes relied on the 60 or so TRBV and about 15 TRBJ segments identified across samples. Filtered high-quality paired reads were merged into contigs using COPE and FqMerger. BLAST was used to align contigs to the IMGT TRBV, TRBD and TRBJ reference genes, and CDR3 was defined following IMGT. Clonotypes above 0.1% frequency were classified as highly expanded clones. Shannon entropy was used to measure repertoire diversity, and the Gini coefficient was used to measure V-J evenness. Public clonotypes were defined as clonotypes shared by more than one individual. The public sequencing data were trimmed at Q25 with fastp and processed into clonotypes with MiXCR by TCRdb, which kept only in-frame beta chains. Entries that share a CDR3 protein sequence are merged under the most common genes and DNA. TCRdb, not the authors, supplied the V and J calls. The sample profile shows 400,000 to 500,000 distinct CDR3 sequences; about 17% of them were found once. The ten top clones hold roughly 10% of the sample.

Reading the germline V gene gives CDR1 SGHRS and CDR2 YFSETQ. V ends up 0 bases short and J 0 bases short, with an unmatched junction base count of 2. CDR3 length: 18 amino acids, cysteine to phenylalanine. Kept here is only the CDR3 DNA, which spans 54 bases and is read in frame from base 1. General conclusions and limits of the study: Sequencing and analysis were restricted to the TCR beta chain. A larger number of public clonotypes was shared among persistent patients (2,741) than among newly diagnosed patients (around 970). TRBV28, TRBJ1-2 and TRBJ2-5 were preferentially used in persistent disease, while TRBV20-1 and TRBJ2-1 were favored in newly diagnosed disease. Persistent Graves' disease patients showed lower TCR Shannon entropy and fewer highly expanded clones than newly diagnosed patients, suggesting clonal expansion. The authors noted that the small sample size was a limitation that may lower accuracy. Peripheral blood alone was examined, since thyroid tissue, which constituted the primary lesion, could not be accessed.

On this clonotype: The target of this receptor is not known. One base away there is no much larger clone; base qualities are not given.

These data also featured in a second study, about T cells in Graves' hyperthyroidism and ophthalmopathy. From the second report: Stable Graves' hyperthyroidism was defined as the absence of progression to ophthalmopathy over 18 months of follow-up. The hyperthyroidism patients were between 18 and 65 years old and newly diagnosed, with a disease duration of less than 2 months. Patients with uncontrolled infections, other autoimmune diseases, pregnancy or lactation were excluded. Clinical symptoms, serum thyroxine and TRAb, thyroid ultrasound, and orbital computed tomography formed the basis for the diagnoses. For the first round of RT-PCR on the TCR CDR3, the HTBI primer set was used together with the Qiagen OneStep RT-PCR kit. Most expanded thyroid clonotypes (frequency above 0.001) were also detected in blood, a finding suggesting that blood repertoires may reflect thyroid immune responses. A model built on a 13 V-J signature distinguished ophthalmopathy from stable hyperthyroidism, reaching 87.88% sensitivity and approximately 83% specificity in cross-validation and 80%/75% in testing. In validation, the model predicted progression to ophthalmopathy a median of about 6 months before onset, with roughly 70% sensitivity and just under 75% specificity. To identify distinguishing TCR V-J signatures, a discovery cohort of around 98 patients was used, comprising fewer than 45 with Graves' ophthalmopathy and some 60 with stable Graves' hyperthyroidism. Whether ophthalmopathy could be predicted prospectively was tested in an independent validation cohort made up of some 20 hyperthyroidism patients plus 17 patients who later progressed to ophthalmopathy. For training and testing, the 80 to 100 patients in the discovery cohort were randomly divided in a 7:3 ratio. The study also compared thyroid tissue and blood T-cell repertoires from 6 or 7 Graves' hyperthyroidism patients. Once sampling was done, hyperthyroidism patients were given methimazole at a starting dose of 30 mg daily, whereas ophthalmopathy patients were given high-dose intravenous methylprednisolone. Libraries were constructed in a second round of multiplex PCR, after which size selection and purification were carried out. The libraries were sequenced on an Illumina HiSeq2000 using paired-end 100 bp reads. Raw data were processed with SOAPnuke, discarding reads with adapters, uncalled bases, mean Phred below 15, or no exact constant-primer or identifier match. High-quality paired reads were merged with COPE v1.2.5, and unique nucleotide sequences were defined as clonotypes. Clonotypes were aligned to IMGT TRBV, TRBD and TRBJ reference segments using MiTCR v1.1. The analysis was restricted to V-J combinations with a frequency above 0.0001, which together covered 99.2% of the repertoires. The TCS score was defined as F50 (clonal expansion) divided by E x V (chaos), with BLOSUM62-based TCRdist calculated between CDR3 peptides within each V-J. Welch's t-statistics and random forest reduced just over 500 V-J features to 13, which were used in a naive Bayes classifier (R e1071). No statistical method was used to fix the sample size in advance, and group allocation was not hidden from the investigators. The paper describes TCR Vbeta CDR3 sequencing of roughly 130 peripheral blood samples, made up of 43 ophthalmopathy patients, over 70 hyperthyroidism patients and 17 progressor patients.

This receptor chain uses TRBV5-1 and TRBJ2-3, with 15 middle bases fitting TRBD2. The sample consisted of peripheral blood mononuclear cells (PBMCs), taken at new diagnosis, from a patient treated with antithyroid drugs. This sequence originates from a woman aged 25 to 39 with Graves disease. Donor details come from another sample of the same person, matched by shared clones. CDR3 loop: CASSLGGLAGGSTDTQYF. The bases are TGCGCCAGCAGCTTGGGGGGACTAGCGGGAGGCAGCACAGATACGCAGTATTTT. With all but the CDR3 taken from the reference TRBV5-1 and TRBJ2-3 genes, the full variable domain is: KAGVTQTPRYLIKTRGQQVTLSCSPISGHRSVSWYQQTPGQGLQFLFEYFSETQRNKGNFPGRFSGRQFSNSRSEMNVSTLELGDSALYLCASSLGGLAGGSTDTQYFGPGTRLTVL.